This passage covers 22 T cell receptor beta chains from one sample sequenced in a study of CD4 T cells in relation to SARS-CoV-2 and coronaviruses. CD4+ T cells from unexposed donors were obtained before the COVID-19 pandemic (2011-2018). Isolation of CD4+ T cells took place after nine to ten days in culture. No antigen has been identified for these receptors. Clones were sequenced by immunoSEQ multiplex PCR, and TCRdb holds only the in-frame ones, with some missing. The repertoire holds 23,000 or so clones, with roughly 80% as singletons. The sample taken for sequencing was CD4+ T cells from PBMCs, cultured in vitro. These TCRs come from a human donor in good health.

J is TRBJ2-1 and V is TRBV18; 10 bases are a match to TRBD1. The CDR3 has 15 amino acids. The germline V gene has CDR1 KGHSH and CDR2 LQKENI. With V trimmed by 4 bases and J by 7 bases, 7 bases remained unmatched. In nucleotides, the CDR3 is TGTGCCAGCTCACTCATACGGACAGGGGGGAATGAGCAGTTCTTC. The encoded protein is CASSLIRTGGNEQFF.

V usage is TRBV9 and J usage is TRBJ2-3; 7 bases agree with TRBD2. The V gene's germline CDR1 is SGDLS and CDR2 YYNGEE. The CDR3 contains 14 residues. After removal of 4 bases from V and 5 bases from J, the junction contained 7 bases not matched to a gene. CDR3 sequence (DNA): TGTGCCAGCAGCTCGGGGGGTATGAAAGATACGCAGTATTTT. As protein: CASSSGGMKDTQYF. Full variable domain (missing parts from reference TRBV9 and TRBJ2-3): DSGVTQTPKHLITATGQRVTLRCSPRSGDLSVYWYQQSLDQGLQFLIQYYNGEERAKGNILERFSAQQFPDLHSELNLSSLELGDSALYFCASSSGGMKDTQYFGPGTRLTVL.

A single count supports this clone. This chain links TRBV30 with TRBJ2-2, with 14 bases aligning to TRBD2. V trimming: 7 bases; J trimming: 6 bases; junction bases outside the gene matches: 10. Germline values: CDR1 GTSNPN, CDR2 SVGIG (reference sequence). CDR3 length: 16 amino acids. The CDR3 sequence: CAFQGLAGVLAGELFF. DNA for the CDR3: TGTGCCTTTCAGGGACTAGCGGGAGTCTTGGCCGGGGAGCTGTTTTTT.

Only a few counts were recorded for this clone. This chain uses TRBV7-6 with TRBJ2-7; 10 nucleotides match TRBD2. The CDR3 extends over 16 amino acids. V trimming: 1 base; J trimming: 4 bases; junction bases outside the gene matches: 7. CDR1 SGHVS and CDR2 FNYEAQ come from the germline V gene. For the CDR3, the DNA is TGTGCCAGCAGCTTAGATACTAGCGGGAATCTGTACGAGCAGTACTTC. Protein sequence: CASSLDTSGNLYEQYF.

This chain uses TRBV7-2 with TRBJ2-5, with TRBD2 as a possible D gene (6 bases). CDR3 size: 13 residues. CDR1 is SGHTA, CDR2 FQGNSA, per germline. The V end was cut by 4 bases, the J end by 4 bases, with 10 bases between. CDR3 bases: TGTGCCAGCAGCTGGGGGGTGGGAGAGACCCAGTACTTC. Protein: CASSWGVGETQYF.

This clone was observed a few times. The chain recombines TRBV9 with TRBJ2-1; D is undetermined. The CDR3 length is 16 residues. V was pared by 0 bases and J by 0 bases, with 10 bases between. Germline CDR1 SGDLS, CDR2 YYNGEE. The CDR3 bases are TGTGCCAGCAGCGTAGGGGGTCCTAGCTCCTACAATGAGCAGTTCTTC. It translates to CASSVGGPSSYNEQFF.

This chain links TRBV6-1 with TRBJ1-6; TRBD1 agrees at 9 bases. Looked up from germline, CDR1 is MNHNS and CDR2 is SASEGT. V lost 1 base and J lost 9; bases outside the gene matches: 4. The CDR3 is 15 residues long. CDR3 sequence reads: CASSEVGQGSSPLHF. The CDR3 DNA sequence: TGTGCCAGCAGTGAAGTGGGACAGGGAAGTTCACCCCTCCACTTT.

This clone has just one count. This chain links TRBV19 with TRBJ1-6; tentative D call: TRBD1 (6 bases). Germline loops: CDR1 LNHDA, CDR2 SQIVND (reference sequence). The V end lost 4 bases, the J end lost 7 bases, and 11 bases lay between the germline ends. The CDR3 has 14 residues. The CDR3 reads CASSTGGQNSPLHF. CDR3 nucleotides: TGTGCCAGTAGTACCGGAGGACAGAATTCACCCCTCCACTTT.

The V gene is TRBV11-2, the J gene TRBJ1-2; D is unclear. Germline loops: CDR1 SGHAT, CDR2 FQNNGV. CDR3 length: 12 residues. The V end lost 5 bases, the J end lost 7 bases, and 11 bases lay between the germline ends. CDR3 residues: CASSARFAGYTF. The DNA for the CDR3 is TGTGCCAGCAGCGCCCGTTTTGCTGGCTACACCTTC. Combining the CDR3 with reference TRBV11-2 and TRBJ1-2 gives the whole variable domain EAGVAQSPRYKIIEKRQSVAFWCNPISGHATLYWYQQILGQGPKLLIQFQNNGVVDDSQLPKDRFSAERLKGVDSTLKIQPAKLEDSAVYLCASSARFAGYTFGSGTRLTVV.

The V gene is TRBV23-1, the J gene TRBJ2-7; 11 bases map to TRBD1. TRBV23-1 is noted as an ORF with a role that remains uncertain. V was pared by 7 bases and J by 3 bases, with 14 bases of the junction left unmatched. This CDR3 is 17 amino acids long. The CDR3 coding sequence is TGCGCCAGCATCCAAATTTGCGGGGACAGGGGGTTCTACGAGCAGTACTTC. Translation: CASIQICGDRGFYEQYF.

The chain joins TRBV6-1 to TRBJ2-5; D gene ambiguous. The germline CDR1 and CDR2 sequences are MNHNS and SASEGT. The length of the CDR3 is 13 residues. Trimming took off 1 base at V and 9 bases at J, with 12 bases between the two ends. The CDR3 DNA reads as TGTGCCAGCAGTGAAGACCAGCGTTTGTCCCAGTACTTC. This gives the protein CASSEDQRLSQYF.

The chain carries TRBV12-5 and TRBJ2-5, with 13 positions matching TRBD2. V shed 7 bases, J shed 5 bases, and the junction held 4 bases outside the gene matches. The CDR3 length is 14 residues. Germline CDR1 reads LGHNT; CDR2 reads FRNRAP. The CDR3 sequence is CASALLAGGETQYF. CDR3 in DNA: TGTGCTAGTGCCCTACTAGCGGGAGGGGAGACCCAGTACTTC.

V is TRBV15 and J is TRBJ2-1, with a weak D call TRBD2 (5 bases). This CDR3 has 13 amino acids. Deletions cut 1 base from V and 5 bases from J, with 6 bases between. Germline V gives CDR1 LNHNV, CDR2 YYDKDF (reference sequence). Written as DNA, the CDR3 is TGTGCCACCAGCAGAGGTAGCGACAATGAGCAGTTCTTC. Translation: CATSRGSDNEQFF.

The chain has TRBV5-1 and TRBJ2-7, with a possible D match to TRBD1 (5 bases). The germline V gene has CDR1 SGHRS and CDR2 YFSETQ. V lost 0 bases to trimming and J lost 12 bases, with 16 bases between them. The CDR3 sequence is 13 residues long. CDR3 sequence reads: CASSLESQGFRYF. The CDR3 DNA reads as TGCGCCAGCAGCTTGGAGTCCCAGGGTTTCAGGTACTTC.

The chain combines TRBV19 with TRBJ2-7; a possible D gene is TRBD2 (7 bases). The germline CDR1 and CDR2 sequences are LNHDA and SQIVND (reference sequence). Between the trimmed V and J ends, which lost 8 bases and 6 bases, there was a span of 17 bases. The CDR3 is 13 residues long. CDR3 in DNA: TGTGCCAGTCGGGACACGGGGGGAGGCGAGCAGTACTTC. Translating gives CASRDTGGGEQYF.

The rearrangement uses TRBV7-9 and TRBJ1-4; 8 bases fit TRBD1. Germline V gives CDR1 SEHNR, CDR2 FQNEAQ (reference sequence). V was pared by 5 bases and J by 4 bases, with 6 bases of the junction left unmatched. This CDR3 has 15 residues. The CDR3 region has the DNA TGTGCCAGCAGCCTAGGGGACAGGATTAATGAAAAACTGTTTTTT. This sequence encodes CASSLGDRINEKLFF.

Only one count was recorded for this clone. The chain has TRBV18 and TRBJ1-5; 7 bases are a match to TRBD1. Germline V gene lookup returns CDR1 KGHSH and CDR2 LQKENI. This CDR3 is 16 amino acids long. Trimming cost V 3 bases and J 3 bases; bases outside gene matches: 8. As DNA, the CDR3 is TGTGCCAGCTCACCCGGTACAGGGACAGTCAATCAGCCCCAGCATTTT. It codes for CASSPGTGTVNQPQHF.

This clone was detected a few times. Relative to the germline gene, one junction end is altered; a read error may explain this. V and J are TRBV19 and TRBJ1-1; weak D call: TRBD1 (5 bases). CDR1 and CDR2 from the germline V gene are LNHDA and SQIVND (reference sequence). The length of the CDR3 is 13 residues. The chain's CDR3 is CASSIGGGTETFF. DNA for the CDR3: TGTGCCAGTAGTATAGGCGGGGGAACTGAAACTTTCTTT.

The chain is built from TRBV5-4 and TRBJ2-2; a weak D match, TRBD1 (5 bases). CDR3 size: 15 residues. Germline assignment: CDR1 SGHNT and CDR2 YYREEE (reference sequence). V lost 3 bases, J lost 5 bases, and 14 bases lay in between. The CDR3 loop reads CASSSNSRETGELFF. CDR3 in DNA: TGTGCCAGCAGCTCAAATTCCAGGGAAACCGGGGAGCTGTTTTTT.

V usage is TRBV19 and J usage is TRBJ2-7; D is unresolved. Germline V gene sequence: CDR1 LNHDA, CDR2 SQIVND (reference sequence). Trimming shortened V by 4 bases and J by 3 bases, and 16 bases separated the two germline ends. The CDR3 is 15 residues long. This chain's CDR3 is CASSSGGQLIYEQYF. CDR3 nucleotide sequence: TGTGCCAGTAGTAGCGGCGGTCAACTAATCTACGAGCAGTACTTC.

CDR3 in amino acids: CASSLGQGGNTIYF. CDR3 nucleotides: TGTGCCAGCAGCCTGGGGCAGGGTGGAAACACCATATATTTT. The chain has TRBV6-5 and TRBJ1-3, with TRBD1 as a possible D gene (5 bases). The CDR3 has 14 residues. Germline loops: CDR1 MNHEY, CDR2 SVGAGI. Trimming cost V 6 bases and J 3 bases, with 12 bases left between them.

This clone was seen only a few times. This sequence joins TRBV19 and TRBJ1-5, with D hard to call. V lost 6 bases and J lost 6, with 9 bases in between. Germline assignment: CDR1 LNHDA and CDR2 SQIVND (reference sequence). This CDR3 has 12 amino acids. The CDR3 DNA reads TGTGCCAGTAGCCGGGAGGTTCAGCCCCAGCATTTT. Its translation is CASSREVQPQHF.